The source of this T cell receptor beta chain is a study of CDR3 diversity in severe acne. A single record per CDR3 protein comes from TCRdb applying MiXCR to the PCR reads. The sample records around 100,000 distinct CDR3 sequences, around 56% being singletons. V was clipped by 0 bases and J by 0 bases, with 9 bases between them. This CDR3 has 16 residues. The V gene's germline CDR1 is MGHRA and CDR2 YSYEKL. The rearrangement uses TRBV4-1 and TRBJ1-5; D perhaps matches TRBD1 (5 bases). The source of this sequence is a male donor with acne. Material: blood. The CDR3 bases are TGCGCCAGCAGCCAAGATCGGACATATAGCAATCAGCCCCAGCATTTT. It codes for CASSQDRTYSNQPQHF.